The rows below give T cell receptor beta chains drawn from one sample of a study of post-analysis software for immune sequencing data. TCRdb itself ran the PCR reads through MiXCR, one entry per CDR3 protein. The sample yields more than 350,000 distinct CDR3 sequences, about 39% seen once. The sequencing sample was made of blood. These receptor sequences come from a girl aged 2-10 years with multiple sclerosis. CDR3s include the opening cysteine and the closing phenylalanine or tryptophan. The D gene is left open where the match is weak. Rows may omit the clone size; those that give it use once, few, many or a size class.

CDR3nt,CDR3aa,j_gene,v_gene,len,abundance,d_gene
TGCAGCATTGGGACTTCGACCGTCACAGATACGCAGTATTTT,CSIGTSTVTDTQYF,TRBJ2-3,TRBV29-1,14,few,.
TGCGCCAGCAGCCTCAGGGAGGGGGTTAATGAAAAACTGTTTTTT,CASSLREGVNEKLFF,TRBJ1-4,TRBV5-1,15,.,.
TGTGCCAGCTCACCGGTTAGCGCTCCGAACACTGAAGCTTTCTTT,CASSPVSAPNTEAFF,TRBJ1-1,TRBV18,15,.,.
TGTGCCATCGGGGGACCTCGGGTCGGGACAGATACGCAGTATTTT,CAIGGPRVGTDTQYF,TRBJ2-3,TRBV10-3,15,.,.
TGCGCCAGCAGCTTGGACAGGGGTAATTCACCCCTCCACTTT,CASSLDRGNSPLHF,TRBJ1-6,TRBV5-1,14,few,TRBD1
TGCGCCAGCAGCTGGAGCGTAGACAGACACCAAGAGACCCAGTACTTC,CASSWSVDRHQETQYF,TRBJ2-5,TRBV5-1,16,.,.
TGCAGCGTGACGAAACGGACTAGCGGGAGGTACAACTACAATGAGCAGTTCTTC,CSVTKRTSGRYNYNEQFF,TRBJ2-1,TRBV29-1,18,.,TRBD2
TGTGCCAGCAGCTCGAGAACCGGGACAGACTACAATGAGCAGTTCTTC,CASSSRTGTDYNEQFF,TRBJ2-1,TRBV7-6,16,.,TRBD1
TGTGCCAGCAGCGACAAAGCGGGAGGCGCCCCAGATACGCAGTATTTT,CASSDKAGGAPDTQYF,TRBJ2-3,TRBV7-2,16,few,TRBD2
TGCGCCAGCAGAACTCAGGATGAGCAGTTCTTC,CASRTQDEQFF,TRBJ2-1,TRBV5-1,11,.,.
TGTGCCAGCAGCTCCTTTAAGGACAGGGGACAAGAGACCCAGTACTTC,CASSSFKDRGQETQYF,TRBJ2-5,TRBV11-2,16,.,TRBD1
TGCAGTGCTAGGGACTATTCTTCCTACGAGCAGTACTTC,CSARDYSSYEQYF,TRBJ2-7,TRBV20-1,13,.,.
TGTGCCAGCAGTGCTAAAGCGGGAAAGGTCTTTCCCTACAATGAGCAGTTCTTC,CASSAKAGKVFPYNEQFF,TRBJ2-1,TRBV6-4,18,.,TRBD2
TGCGCCAGCAGTGACCCGGGGGCGGGGCCCGATTTTTCACCCCTCCACTTT,CASSDPGAGPDFSPLHF,TRBJ1-6,TRBV10-2,17,few,.
TGCAGTGCTAGAGCCCACCCGTTTTTTGAGACCCAGTACTTC,CSARAHPFFETQYF,TRBJ2-5,TRBV20-1,14,.,.
TGCAGTGCTACCGACCCGCGGCGAAATTCACCCCTCCACTTT,CSATDPRRNSPLHF,TRBJ1-6,TRBV20-1,14,.,.
TGTGCCAGCAGTCGCAGGGCCCCCTACGGGCAGTACTTC,CASSRRAPYGQYF,TRBJ2-4,TRBV28,13,.,.
TGTGCCTGCTCAAGAGGACAGCCTACCTACGAGCAGTACTTC,CACSRGQPTYEQYF,TRBJ2-7,TRBV18,14,.,.
TGTGCCAGCAGCTTTAGCGGGACGATTGCAGATACGCAGTATTTT,CASSFSGTIADTQYF,TRBJ2-3,TRBV7-2,15,.,TRBD2
TGCGCCAGCAGCTTGAGGGGTATACTAGGTTCAGATACGCAGTATTTT,CASSLRGILGSDTQYF,TRBJ2-3,TRBV5-1,16,.,.
TGTGCCAGCAGCCCACCCCAGTTCAATGAGCAGTTCTTC,CASSPPQFNEQFF,TRBJ2-1,TRBV6-5,13,.,.
TGTGCCAGCAGGACTCTCCTGGGTTCACCCCTCCACTTT,CASRTLLGSPLHF,TRBJ1-6,TRBV2,13,.,.
TGTGCCAGCAGCCAAGCACTAGCGCTATCCTACGAGCAGTACTTC,CASSQALALSYEQYF,TRBJ2-7,TRBV4-2,15,.,TRBD2
TGTGCCAGCAGCTTGAAAGCGGGGGCAGTACGAGAGACCCAGTACTTC,CASSLKAGAVRETQYF,TRBJ2-5,TRBV7-8,16,.,TRBD2
TGCGCCAGCAAAGGGGCTGGAGGAGGGGTCTTAGGCTACACCTTC,CASKGAGGGVLGYTF,TRBJ1-2,TRBV5-1,15,.,.
TGTGCCAGCAGCCAAGATCTTGACGCGAATGAGCAGTTCTTC,CASSQDLDANEQFF,TRBJ2-1,TRBV4-2,14,few,.
TGCAGTGCTAGAGATCCACGGGAATACAATGAGCAGTTCTTC,CSARDPREYNEQFF,TRBJ2-1,TRBV20-1,14,.,.
TGCAGTGCTAGGAGGGCTTTCGGCTATGGCTACACCTTC,CSARRAFGYGYTF,TRBJ1-2,TRBV20-1,13,few,.
TGTGCCAGCCGCCCTCGCGCAGGGGGAGGGGACACCGGGGAGCTGTTTTTT,CASRPRAGGGDTGELFF,TRBJ2-2,TRBV6-2/TRBV6-3,17,.,.
TGTGCCATCAGTGCTAATGAGGGGACAGTCCAGAGAGTGGCTTATAATTCACCCCTCCACTTT,CAISANEGTVQRVAYNSPLHF,TRBJ1-6,TRBV10-3,21,few,TRBD1
TGTGCCATCAGTGTTAGGGCAGATACGCAGTATTTT,CAISVRADTQYF,TRBJ2-3,TRBV10-3,12,few,.
TGCAGCGTTGAGACCGTTTCCTCCTACGAGCAGTACTTC,CSVETVSSYEQYF,TRBJ2-7,TRBV29-1,13,.,.
TGTGCCACCAGTGATTTGACCGGCGATACGCAGTATTTT,CATSDLTGDTQYF,TRBJ2-3,TRBV24-1,13,few,.
TGTGCCAGCAGTTCTAGTGCCTTAAGGGACATTCTAAGGGACAATGAGCAGTTCTTC,CASSSSALRDILRDNEQFF,TRBJ2-1,TRBV12-3/TRBV12-4,19,.,.
TGTGCCAGCAGCAGCGACTACGGATACGAGCAGTACTTC,CASSSDYGYEQYF,TRBJ2-7,TRBV5-6,13,.,.
TGTGCCAGCAGTCCCTGGGGGACACTTTCCTACAATGAGCAGTTCTTC,CASSPWGTLSYNEQFF,TRBJ2-1,TRBV12-3/TRBV12-4,16,.,.